The 2 T cell receptor beta chains in this list originate from one sample, sequenced in a study of cytomegalovirus exposure and HLA in healthy donors. In the PCR, 60 Vbeta and 13 Jbeta primers were used. Here immunoSEQ multiplex PCR was the method, and the copy in TCRdb shows in-frame clones only, minus some. The data show 180,000 or so clones, with 70% to 90% seen just once and roughly 9.3% held by the top ten. Sequencing was performed on PBMCs. These receptors were obtained from a man aged 18-30 years in good health and CMV-seropositive.

The chain recombines TRBV9 with TRBJ2-1, with TRBD2 matching 8 bases. The CDR3 extends over 15 amino acids. The V and J ends lost 1 base and 8 bases, in that order; junction bases with no gene match: 8. Germline assignment: CDR1 SGDLS and CDR2 YYNGEE. CDR3 DNA sequence: TGTGCCAGCAGCGTATACAGCGGGGGAAGGGATGAGCAGTTCTTC. Translating gives CASSVYSGGRDEQFF.

CDR3 sequence: CATSSRSAGDTQYF. CDR3 sequence (DNA): TGTGCCACCAGCAGCCGCTCAGCAGGAGATACGCAGTATTTT. The chain recombines TRBV15 with TRBJ2-3; no definite D call. Per the germline V gene, CDR1 is LNHNV and CDR2 is YYDKDF (reference sequence). V lost 3 bases to trimming and J lost 5 bases, with 12 bases between them. There are 14 residues in the CDR3.